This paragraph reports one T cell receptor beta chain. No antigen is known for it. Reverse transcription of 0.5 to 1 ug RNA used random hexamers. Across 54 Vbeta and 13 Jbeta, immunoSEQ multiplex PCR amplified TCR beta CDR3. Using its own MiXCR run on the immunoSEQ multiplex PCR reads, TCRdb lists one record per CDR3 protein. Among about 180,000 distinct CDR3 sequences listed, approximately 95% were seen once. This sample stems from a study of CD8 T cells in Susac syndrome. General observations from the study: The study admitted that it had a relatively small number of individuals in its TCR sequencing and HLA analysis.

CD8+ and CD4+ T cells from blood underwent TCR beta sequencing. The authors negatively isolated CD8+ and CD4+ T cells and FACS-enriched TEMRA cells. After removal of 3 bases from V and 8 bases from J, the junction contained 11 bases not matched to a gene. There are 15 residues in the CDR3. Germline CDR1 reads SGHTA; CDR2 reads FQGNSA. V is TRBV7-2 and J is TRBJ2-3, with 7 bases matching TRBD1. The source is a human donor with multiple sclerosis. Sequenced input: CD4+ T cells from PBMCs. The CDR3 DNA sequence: TGTGCCAGCAGCTTCGGGGACAGAAATAGTGGTACGCAGTATTTT. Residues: CASSFGDRNSGTQYF. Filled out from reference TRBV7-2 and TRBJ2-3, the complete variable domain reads GAGVSQSPSNKVTEKGKDVELRCDPISGHTALYWYRQSLGQGLEFLIYFQGNSAPDKSGLPSDRFSAERTGGSVSTLTIQRTQQEDSAVYLCASSFGDRNSGTQYFGPGTRLTVL.